The TCR beta chain described here comes from a study of T cells in Graves' hyperthyroidism and ophthalmopathy. With 7 bases removed from V and 8 bases from J, the gap between germline ends came to 17 bases. This CDR3 has 13 residues. What was amplified from RNA transcripts were TCR beta CDR3 regions. With the HTBI primer set, the TCR CDR3 went through a first round of RT-PCR. MiXCR was run by TCRdb on the multiplex PCR reads, yielding one entry per CDR3 protein. The sample carries almost 500,000 distinct CDR3 sequences, 22% recorded once. Ophthalmopathy cases scored 3 or more on the Clinical Activity Score and 4 or more on NOSPECS grade, with duration below 3 months. For this clonotype: What it binds is unknown.

Study-level results: Model predictions of ophthalmopathy came a median approximately 6.5 months before onset. Patients with ophthalmopathy were separated from those with stable hyperthyroidism by a 13 V-J model.

Sequencing was done on a sample of blood. V gene TRBV12-3 or TRBV12-4 combines with J gene TRBJ1-2, with D possibly being TRBD1 (6 bases). The sequence came from a woman in her 70s with Graves' ophthalmopathy. The chain's CDR3 is CASTLVGGAGYTF. CDR3 sequence (DNA): TGTGCCAGCACCTTAGTGGGGGGCGCAGGCTACACCTTC.